The clone carrying this T cell receptor (beta chain) was detected only a few times. The antigen is undetermined. This specimen comes from a study of cytomegalovirus exposure and HLA in healthy donors. The primer mix had 60 Vbeta and 13 Jbeta primers. The table came from immunoSEQ multiplex PCR; TCRdb's copy has only in-frame clones and leaves some out. The table has some 80,000 clones, about 9.4% seen once. This CDR3 has 15 residues. After removal of 0 bases from V and 9 bases from J, the junction contained 6 bases not matched to a gene. The germline V gene has CDR1 SGDLS and CDR2 YYNGEE. Findings and caveats of the study: Indistinguishable V segments, including TRBV6-2 and TRBV6-3, were excluded.

This TCR was sampled from a man aged 60 to 69 in good health and CMV-seropositive. Sequencing used PBMCs. The rearrangement joins TRBV9 to TRBJ1-6; 7 bases are shared with TRBD1. This chain's CDR3 is CASSVVETGTSPLHF. The CDR3 DNA follows: TGTGCCAGCAGCGTAGTTGAGACAGGGACTTCACCCCTCCACTTT.